The sequence of this T cell receptor beta chain was determined in a study of control samples from healthy donors and cancer patients. TCRdb's copy holds only in-frame clones and misses some; the assay was immunoSEQ multiplex PCR. The data contain just over 20,000 clones, around 84% of them singletons. Looked up from germline, CDR1 is KGHDR and CDR2 is SFDVKD. Between the trimmed V and J ends, which lost 6 bases and 1 base, there was a span of 6 bases. There are 13 residues in the CDR3. The clonotype comes from a man between 60 and 70 years old with colorectal cancer. Sequenced material: PBMCs. The genes are TRBV24-1 and TRBJ1-3, with no clear D. The CDR3 loop is CATSSRSGNTIYF. CDR3 bases: TGTGCCACCAGTTCGCGATCTGGAAACACCATATATTTT.